This TCR beta chain was found in a study of cytomegalovirus exposure and HLA in healthy donors. Study outcomes and limitations: A classifier reportedly called cytomegalovirus status with high sensitivity and specificity. The dataset shows that most TCR sequences were rare, while some public TCRs occurred in many donors. In vitro experiments confirmed that a few CMV-associated chains were specific for CMV antigens. The study flagged around 150 TCR beta chains as cytomegalovirus-associated.

Repertoires were generated with immunoSEQ multiplex PCR, while TCRdb's copy carries only in-frame clones and drops some. Of about 160,000 clones listed, approximately 86% are singletons. Germline V gene sequence: CDR1 MNHEY, CDR2 SVGAGI. The CDR3 length is 15 residues. V lost 9 bases, J lost 6 bases, and 24 bases lay in between. In regard to this clone: Its antigen is still unknown.

The sample taken for sequencing was PBMCs. The TCR comes from a woman aged 18-29 years in good health and CMV-seronegative. The chain recombines TRBV6-5 with TRBJ2-7, with D possibly being TRBD1 (5 bases). CDR3 sequence: CARASPRGFTSEQYF. The DNA for the CDR3 is TGTGCCAGAGCCTCTCCAAGGGGATTCACCAGCGAGCAGTACTTC.